This entry lists 15 T cell receptor beta chains sequenced from one sample in a study of blood T cell repertoires in COVID-19. Clones were read by immunoSEQ multiplex PCR, and TCRdb kept only the in-frame ones, dropping some. The sample holds approximately 300,000 clones, more than 80% seen once. Sequenced: peripheral blood. These receptors were taken from a woman aged 25 to 39 with COVID-19, enrolled during active disease.

This clone appeared a single time. V gene TRBV3-1 (or the pseudogene TRBV3-2) combines with J gene TRBJ2-3, with D perhaps matching TRBD2 (7 bases). Germline V gene data show CDR1 as LGHDT and CDR2 as YNNKEL (reference sequence). V lost 0 bases and J lost 4, with 11 bases in between. The CDR3 is made up of 15 amino acids. CDR3: CASSQEQGRADTQYF. CDR3 in DNA: TGTGCCAGCAGCCAAGAGCAGGGGAGGGCAGATACGCAGTATTTT.

This clone was found a few times. The chain combines TRBV7-9 with TRBJ2-5, with a possible D match to TRBD1 (6 bases). Germline CDR1 SEHNR, CDR2 FQNEAQ (reference sequence). V shed 5 bases and J shed 6 bases, with 28 bases lying between them. The CDR3 extends over 18 amino acids. CDR3 coding DNA: TGTGCCAGCAGCCCACCAAAAATTCTACAGGGATCCGTTCAGACCCAGTACTTC. Protein: CASSPPKILQGSVQTQYF. Full variable domain (remainder filled in from reference TRBV7-9 and TRBJ2-5): DTGVSQNPRHKITKRGQNVTFRCDPISEHNRLYWYRQTLGQGPEFLTYFQNEAQLEKSRLLSDRFSAERPKGSFSTLEIQRTEQGDSAMYLCASSPPKILQGSVQTQYFGPGTRLLVL.

V and J are TRBV5-1 and TRBJ2-2; unclear D gene. CDR1 and CDR2 from the germline V gene are SGHRS and YFSETQ. Trimming took 6 bases from V and 0 from J, leaving 9 bases between them. The CDR3 totals 14 residues. CDR3: CASKRYPNTGELFF. The CDR3 nucleotides read TGCGCCAGCAAGCGTTACCCGAACACCGGGGAGCTGTTTTTT.

This clone was detected a few times. The chain recombines TRBV19 with TRBJ2-4; the D is unclear. CDR3 length: 14 amino acids. The germline V and J ends were trimmed by 6 bases and 9 bases, with 18 bases remaining between them. CDR1 and CDR2 from the germline V gene are LNHDA and SQIVND (reference sequence). The CDR3 region has the DNA TGTGCCAGTAGCCTATCCCCTCCAGCGTTCATTCAGTACTTC. Protein product: CASSLSPPAFIQYF.

The rearrangement links TRBV6-6 to TRBJ2-1; 8 bases match TRBD2. Germline V gives CDR1 MNHNY, CDR2 SVGAGI (reference sequence). The CDR3 is 15 amino acids. The V gene end was trimmed by 5 bases and the J gene end by 8 bases; junction bases not matched to a gene: 11. CDR3 amino acids: CASSGLAGGVYEQFF. As DNA, the CDR3 is TGTGCCAGCAGTGGACTAGCCGGAGGGGTATATGAGCAGTTCTTC.

J is TRBJ2-2 and V is TRBV7-9; 7 nucleotides agree with TRBD1. J was trimmed by 1 base and V by 4 bases; bases with no gene match: 0. Germline values: CDR1 SEHNR, CDR2 FQNEAQ (reference sequence). This CDR3 region has 14 residues. The DNA for the CDR3 is TGTGCCAGCAGCTGGGACAGGAACACCGGGGAGCTGTTTTTT. This codes for CASSWDRNTGELFF.

This clone has only one observation. The genes are TRBV6-4 and TRBJ2-1, with 11 bases identical to TRBD2. Trimming cost V 2 bases and J 5 bases; bases outside gene matches: 2. Germline V gene data show CDR1 as MRHNA and CDR2 as SNTAGT. This CDR3 region has 15 residues. The CDR3 bases are TGTGCCAGCAGTGACGGGACTAGCGGTCACAATGAGCAGTTCTTC. Amino acids: CASSDGTSGHNEQFF.

V usage is TRBV19 and J usage is TRBJ1-5; no clear D gene. In germline, CDR1 is LNHDA, CDR2 SQIVND (reference sequence). V was trimmed by 4 bases and J by 4 bases, leaving 14 bases between them. This CDR3 is built from 15 residues. The CDR3 sequence: CASSTLRFGNQPQHF. The DNA for the CDR3 is TGTGCCAGTAGTACCCTCAGGTTTGGGAATCAGCCCCAGCATTTT.

The genes are TRBV9 and TRBJ1-5, with 11 bases lining up with TRBD1. Per the germline V gene, CDR1 is SGDLS and CDR2 is YYNGEE. V dropped 0 bases and J dropped 4; count of bases not matched to a gene: 3. The CDR3 sequence is 16 residues long. CDR3 DNA sequence: TGTGCCAGCAGCGTAGGGACAGGGGGCTATAATCAGCCCCAGCATTTT. As protein: CASSVGTGGYNQPQHF.

This chain connects TRBV7-3 to TRBJ2-3, with D maybe TRBD2 (5 bases). This CDR3 is 16 amino acids long. Germline-derived CDR1 and CDR2 are SGHTA and FQGTGA. The ends were cut back, 5 bases at V and 0 bases at J, with 15 bases in the middle. CDR3 sequence: CASSATRPRSTDTQYF. The CDR3 DNA follows: TGTGCCAGCAGCGCCACTAGGCCGAGGAGCACAGATACGCAGTATTTT.

The V and J genes are TRBV6-5 and TRBJ1-1; tentative D call: TRBD1 (5 bases). Trimming took 5 bases from V and 1 from J, leaving 11 bases between them. This CDR3 region has 14 residues. Germline lookup yields CDR1 MNHEY and CDR2 SVGAGI. CDR3 nucleotides: TGTGCCAGCAGTCCCCCGGGGGGGAACACTGAAGCTTTCTTT. Its protein product is CASSPPGGNTEAFF.

The CDR3, as DNA: TGTGCCAGCAGCTCGGCGCTGGGACAGGGGGCTAAGGGGTATGGCTACACCTTC. It translates to CASSSALGQGAKGYGYTF. This rearrangement joins TRBV11-2 to TRBJ1-2, with 12 nucleotides matching TRBD1. Germline V gene sequence: CDR1 SGHAT, CDR2 FQNNGV. After removal of 4 bases from V and 5 bases from J, the junction contained 14 bases not matched to a gene. This CDR3 contains 18 residues.

This clone is a singleton in its sample. The chain recombines TRBV12-3 or TRBV12-4 with TRBJ2-5, with D possibly TRBD2 on 6 matching bases. The V end was cut by 5 bases, the J end by 5 bases, with 12 bases between. This CDR3 has 13 residues. DNA for the CDR3: TGTGCCAGCAGTACCTCTGGGGGGGAGACCCAGTACTTC. Translation gives CASSTSGGETQYF.

The gene calls are TRBV7-8 and TRBJ1-5; 9 nucleotides agree with TRBD1. Per the germline V gene, CDR1 is SGHVS and CDR2 is FQNEAQ. With V trimmed by 6 bases and J by 3 bases, 9 bases remained unmatched. The CDR3 extends over 16 amino acids. The CDR3 protein is CASSFNTGGINQPQHF. CDR3 nucleotide sequence: TGTGCCAGCAGTTTTAATACAGGGGGCATCAATCAGCCCCAGCATTTT.

This chain links TRBV28 with TRBJ2-7; perhaps TRBD1 as D (6 bases). Trimming removed 5 bases at V and 5 bases at J, with 13 bases between. The CDR3 totals 13 residues. Germline CDR1 MDHEN, CDR2 SYDVKM. The CDR3 nucleotides are TGTGCCAGCAGTCTCTACAGGGTCCACGAGCAGTACTTC. Its translation: CASSLYRVHEQYF.